This T cell receptor beta chain stems from a study of blood T cell repertoires in COVID-19. Across the study: The analysed material was cDNA or gDNA that came from T cells, B-cell-depleted T cells, or PBMCs.

Participants were aged about 18 to 90 years, lived in under 25 US areas, and enrolled virtually. In this sample, this clone turned up once. Per the original methods: Nucleated cell number was recorded as an estimate derived from reference gene primer amplification. Produced via immunoSEQ multiplex PCR; TCRdb's table is partial and in-frame only. V, J and clone size are those of that table, while D and trimming were read from the DNA. The sample contains 340,000 or so clones, 80% to 90% of which appear only once. Sequencing used PBMCs or T cells enriched from blood (not recorded which). This clonotype was sampled from a woman in her thirties or forties with acute COVID-19.

The CDR3 coding sequence is TGTGCCAGCAGCTCGGACAGCGACTATGGCTACACCTTC. The encoded protein is CASSSDSDYGYTF. J is TRBJ1-2 and V is TRBV5-6; the D gene is possibly TRBD1 (6 bases). The germline CDR1 and CDR2 sequences are SGHDT and YYEEEE. V lost 3 bases and J lost 3, with 9 bases in between. The CDR3 runs to 13 residues.